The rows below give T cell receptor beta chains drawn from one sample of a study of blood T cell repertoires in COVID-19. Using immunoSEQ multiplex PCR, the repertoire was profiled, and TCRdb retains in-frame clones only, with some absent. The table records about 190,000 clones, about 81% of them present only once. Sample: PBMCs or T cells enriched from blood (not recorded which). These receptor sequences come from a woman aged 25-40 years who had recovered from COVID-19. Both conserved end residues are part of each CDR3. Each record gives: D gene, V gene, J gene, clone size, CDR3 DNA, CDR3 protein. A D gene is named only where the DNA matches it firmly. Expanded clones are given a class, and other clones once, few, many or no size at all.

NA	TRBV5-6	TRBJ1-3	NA	TGTGCCAGCAGCCAGGGGAGCATCTCTGGAAACACCATATATTTT	CASSQGSISGNTIYF
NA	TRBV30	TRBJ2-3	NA	TGTGCCTGGAGTGTACCGGCAGGGATGACAGATACGCAGTATTTT	CAWSVPAGMTDTQYF
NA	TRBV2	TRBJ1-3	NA	TGTGCCAGCAGTCCTGAGGGCTCTGGAAACACCATATATTTT	CASSPEGSGNTIYF
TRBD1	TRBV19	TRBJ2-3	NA	TGTGCCAGTAGTATAAGGGGGCCCACAGATACGCAGTATTTT	CASSIRGPTDTQYF
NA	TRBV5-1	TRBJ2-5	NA	TGCGCCAGCAGCTTTGGGCCAGCAAGCCCTCAAGAGACCCAGTACTTC	CASSFGPASPQETQYF
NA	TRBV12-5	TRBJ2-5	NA	TGTGCTAGTGGTTTGGTACTAGGGCAGGAGAGGGAGACCCAGTACTTC	CASGLVLGQERETQYF
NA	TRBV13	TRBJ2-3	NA	TGTGCCAGCAGCTCCTCCCCCACAGATACGCAGTATTTT	CASSSSPTDTQYF
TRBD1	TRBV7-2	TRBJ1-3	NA	TGTGCCAGCAGCCAGGACAGGGGAGGAAAGCCCATATATTTT	CASSQDRGGKPIYF
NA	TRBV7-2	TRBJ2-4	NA	TGTGCCAGCAGTCCCCGGCCGGGGGGCCAGTACTTC	CASSPRPGGQYF
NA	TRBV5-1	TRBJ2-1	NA	TGCGCCAGCAGCTTGAAAAGCGAGTACAATGAGCAGTTCTTC	CASSLKSEYNEQFF
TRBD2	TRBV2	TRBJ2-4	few	TGTGCCAGCACAAGGACTAGCGAGCTAGCCAAAAACATTCAGTACTTC	CASTRTSELAKNIQYF
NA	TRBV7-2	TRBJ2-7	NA	TGTGCCAGCAGCTTAGAAAGCTCCATCCGGGTGCACGAGCAGTACTTC	CASSLESSIRVHEQYF
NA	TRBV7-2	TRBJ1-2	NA	TGTGCCAGCAGCTTACTTCCTGACGGCCGCGCCCGGGAGGGCTACACCTTC	CASSLLPDGRAREGYTF
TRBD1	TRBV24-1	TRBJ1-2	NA	TGTGCCACCAGTGATAGGACAGGGGAAGACGGTGGCTACACCTTC	CATSDRTGEDGGYTF
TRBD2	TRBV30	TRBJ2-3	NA	TGTGCCTGGACTAGAAGACTAGCGGGAGTTCCAACACGGGGAGATACGCAGTATTTT	CAWTRRLAGVPTRGDTQYF
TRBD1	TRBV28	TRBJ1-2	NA	TGTGCCAGCAGTTCCCGTGGGACAGCTAACTATGGCTACACCTTC	CASSSRGTANYGYTF
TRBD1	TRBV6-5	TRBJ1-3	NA	TGTGCCAGCGAGGACAGGGTCCGCGGAAACACCATATATTTT	CASEDRVRGNTIYF